One sample yielded the 21 T cell receptor beta chains listed below, sequenced in a study of radiotherapy plus CTLA-4 blockade in lung cancer. Profiling relied on immunoSEQ multiplex PCR, and the TCRdb table lists in-frame clones only, not all of them. This table holds fewer than 65,000 clones, 70% to 80% found once. Source: peripheral blood, taken from a patient treated with radiotherapy plus ipilimumab. These receptors were collected from a human donor with non-small cell lung cancer who had a complete response to radiotherapy plus ipilimumab.

Here the CDR3 DNA reads TGTGCCAGTTTGGCTTCTCACTCTGGAAACACCATATATTTT. This encodes CASLASHSGNTIYF. V usage is TRBV19 and J usage is TRBJ1-3; D remains unclear. CDR1 is LNHDA, CDR2 SQIVND, per germline (reference sequence). The CDR3 is made up of 14 amino acids. Trimming took off 8 bases at V and 0 bases at J, with 11 bases between the two ends.

The chain joins TRBV7-9 to TRBJ1-4; the D gene is possibly TRBD1 (6 bases). Trimming removed 5 bases at V and 0 bases at J, with 13 bases between. The germline V gene encodes CDR1 SEHNR and CDR2 FQNEAQ (reference sequence). This CDR3 has 16 residues. The CDR3 DNA reads TGTGCCAGCAGCGTAGGACAGCAAACAACTAATGAAAAACTGTTTTTT. Encoded protein: CASSVGQQTTNEKLFF.

The rearrangement joins TRBV4-3 to TRBJ2-1, with 14 bases lining up with TRBD2. The ends lost 2 bases at V and 9 bases at J; junction bases unmatched: 6. CDR1 and CDR2 (germline): LGHNA, YSLEER. The CDR3 spans 16 residues. The CDR3 here is CASSQQGLAGAFEQFF. For the CDR3, the DNA is TGCGCCAGCAGCCAACAGGGACTAGCGGGAGCGTTTGAGCAGTTCTTC.

The chain employs TRBV6-5 and TRBJ2-7, with a weak D call TRBD2 (6 bases). V lost 4 bases to trimming and J lost 3 bases, with 13 bases between them. Germline assignment: CDR1 MNHEY and CDR2 SVGAGI. The CDR3 contains 14 residues. The CDR3 loop is CASSLEDGGYEQYF. CDR3 DNA sequence: TGTGCCAGCAGTTTAGAGGACGGGGGCTACGAGCAGTACTTC.

This clone was seen a single time. V gene TRBV5-6 combines with J gene TRBJ1-2; perhaps TRBD1 as D (5 bases). V was trimmed by 0 bases and J by 6 bases, leaving 21 bases between them. Germline V gene sequence: CDR1 SGHDT, CDR2 YYEEEE. This CDR3 contains 17 residues. Here the CDR3 reads CASSLVGSGFQGDGYTF. The CDR3 DNA reads TGTGCCAGCAGCTTGGTTGGTTCGGGTTTCCAAGGGGATGGCTACACCTTC. The full variable domain, rest sourced from reference TRBV5-6 and TRBJ1-2, is DAGVTQSPTHLIKTRGQQVTLRCSPKSGHDTVSWYQQALGQGPQFIFQYYEEEERQRGNFPDRFSGHQFPNYSSELNVNALLLGDSALYLCASSLVGSGFQGDGYTFGSGTRLTVV.

This rearrangement joins TRBV19 to TRBJ2-1; TRBD2 agrees at 7 bases. Germline CDR1 reads LNHDA; CDR2 reads SQIVND (reference sequence). V shed 7 bases, J shed 4 bases, and the junction held 4 bases outside the gene matches. There are 13 residues in the CDR3. The CDR3 DNA follows: TGTGCCAGTACCGAGCGGGGATACAATGAGCAGTTCTTC. It encodes CASTERGYNEQFF.

This rearrangement joins TRBV27 to TRBJ2-2, with D perhaps TRBD2 (5 bases). The germline V gene has CDR1 MNHEY and CDR2 SMNVEV (reference sequence). Trimming took 3 bases from V and 1 from J, leaving 15 bases between them. This CDR3 has 17 residues. CDR3 DNA: TGTGCCAGCAGTTTGTTCGGCGGACTGTGGAACACCGGGGAGCTGTTTTTT. Translated, it gives CASSLFGGLWNTGELFF.

The genes are TRBV18 and TRBJ2-1, with 7 bases identical to TRBD1. Germline loops: CDR1 KGHSH, CDR2 LQKENI. This CDR3 has 16 residues. The junction had 12 bases not matched to a gene; V was cut back by 3 bases and J by 7 bases. CDR3: CASSPTGMGSSNEQFF. The CDR3 DNA is TGTGCCAGCTCACCGACAGGGATGGGGTCTTCGAATGAGCAGTTCTTC.

V usage is TRBV27 and J usage is TRBJ1-5, with 9 bases aligning to TRBD1. Germline values: CDR1 MNHEY, CDR2 SMNVEV (reference sequence). This CDR3 spans 14 amino acids. The V gene end was trimmed by 5 bases and the J gene end by 6 bases; junction bases not matched to a gene: 5. The CDR3 is CASSPGQGGQPQHF. The CDR3 DNA reads TGTGCCAGCAGTCCGGGACAGGGCGGTCAGCCCCAGCATTTT.

This chain joins TRBV29-1 and TRBJ1-2, with a possible D match to TRBD1 (6 bases). The germline gives CDR1 SQVTM, CDR2 ANQGSEA. CDR3 length equals 13 residues. V was pared by 6 bases and J by 2 bases, with 13 bases between. The CDR3 sequence: CSVRGTANYGYTF. The CDR3, as DNA: TGCAGCGTCAGGGGAACCGCGAACTATGGCTACACCTTC.

The chain couples TRBV19 to TRBJ1-5; a possible D gene is TRBD1 (6 bases). V shed 3 bases and J shed 1 base, with 10 bases lying between them. The CDR3 covers 15 residues. Germline-derived CDR1 and CDR2 are LNHDA and SQIVND (reference sequence). The CDR3 here is CASSMGTGSNQPQHF. For the CDR3, the DNA is TGTGCCAGTAGTATGGGTACAGGGAGCAATCAGCCCCAGCATTTT. Full variable domain (outside the CDR3, taken from reference TRBV19 and TRBJ1-5): DGGITQSPKYLFRKEGQNVTLSCEQNLNHDAMYWYRQDPGQGLRLIYYSQIVNDFQKGDIAEGYSVSREKKESFPLTVTSAQKNPTAFYLCASSMGTGSNQPQHFGDGTRLSIL.

The rearrangement links TRBV7-9 to TRBJ2-2; a weak D match, TRBD1 (6 bases). Trimming removed 5 bases at V and 1 base at J, with 14 bases between. CDR1 and CDR2 (germline): SEHNR, FQNEAQ (reference sequence). The CDR3 is 16 residues long. The CDR3 loop reads CASSPMIQGNTGELFF. CDR3 bases: TGTGCCAGCAGCCCCATGATACAGGGGAACACCGGGGAGCTGTTTTTT.

The chain carries TRBV5-1 and TRBJ2-7, with 7 bases identical to TRBD2. The V and J ends lost 0 bases and 2 bases, in that order; junction bases with no gene match: 2. The CDR3 sequence is 14 residues long. CDR1 is SGHRS, CDR2 YFSETQ, per germline. The CDR3 DNA follows: TGCGCCAGCAGCTTGGGGGAGGGGCCCTACGAGCAGTACTTC. This codes for CASSLGEGPYEQYF.

This chain uses TRBV28 with TRBJ2-1; D not resolved. The CDR3 runs to 17 residues. Trimming pared 3 bases from V and 4 bases from J, leaving 19 bases between. Germline CDR1 MDHEN, CDR2 SYDVKM. The CDR3 DNA sequence: TGTGCCAGCAGTTTCAGAGACCGGAGTACTCGATACAATGAGCAGTTCTTC. Protein product: CASSFRDRSTRYNEQFF.

The CDR3 loop is CASGPHGNTGELFF. CDR3 bases: TGTGCCAGCGGGCCCCACGGAAACACCGGGGAGCTGTTTTTT. The V and J genes are TRBV27 and TRBJ2-2; D is undetermined. V was trimmed by 8 bases and J by 2 bases, leaving 12 bases between them. This CDR3 comprises 14 residues. Germline CDR1 MNHEY, CDR2 SMNVEV (reference sequence).

This clone appeared a few times. The J gene is TRBJ1-2, the V gene TRBV6-5; no firm D call. The CDR3 loop spans 12 amino acids. Looked up from germline, CDR1 is MNHEY and CDR2 is SVGAGI. The V gene lost 5 bases and the J gene lost 3 bases, with 7 bases spanning the gap. In nucleotides, the CDR3 is TGTGCCAGCAGTCCGGGTTACTATGGCTACACCTTC. Encoded protein: CASSPGYYGYTF.

J is TRBJ1-1 and V is TRBV5-1, with 10 bases identical to TRBD1. The germline V gene encodes CDR1 SGHRS and CDR2 YFSETQ. Germline trimming cut 4 bases from V and 0 bases from J; bases unmatched to any gene: 6. The CDR3 has 16 amino acids. DNA for the CDR3: TGCGCCAGCAGCACCGGGACAGGGGTAATGAACACTGAAGCTTTCTTT. It translates to CASSTGTGVMNTEAFF.

The chain carries TRBV29-1 and TRBJ2-2, with D tentatively TRBD1 (6 bases). From germline, CDR1 is SQVTM and CDR2 ANQGSEA. The CDR3 covers 15 residues. V lost 4 bases to trimming and J lost 0 bases, with 12 bases between them. CDR3 amino acids: CSVGSRTANTGELFF. Here the CDR3 DNA reads TGCAGCGTTGGGTCCAGGACAGCGAACACCGGGGAGCTGTTTTTT.

V and J are TRBV19 and TRBJ2-5; 7 nucleotides agree with TRBD1. CDR3 length: 14 residues. Trimming cost V 6 bases and J 4 bases; bases outside gene matches: 8. CDR1 and CDR2 (germline): LNHDA, SQIVND (reference sequence). The CDR3 DNA sequence: TGTGCCAGTAGCCGAGGGACAGATCGAGAGACCCAGTACTTC. Its protein is CASSRGTDRETQYF.

This clone was observed a handful of times. The CDR3 here is CASSTRTGGGNTIYF. The DNA of the CDR3 is TGTGCCAGTAGTACCCGGACAGGGGGTGGAAACACCATATATTTT. V is TRBV19 and J is TRBJ1-3, with 10 bases aligning to TRBD1. V lost 4 bases and J lost 3; bases outside the gene matches: 3. CDR1 is LNHDA, CDR2 SQIVND, per germline (reference sequence). This CDR3 is 15 amino acids long.

V usage is TRBV5-6 and J usage is TRBJ2-1; possibly TRBD1 for D (5 bases). Trimming shortened V by 1 base and J by 16 bases, and 18 bases separated the two germline ends. The CDR3 extends over 13 amino acids. Germline V lookup: CDR1 SGHDT, CDR2 YYEEEE. CDR3 sequence (DNA): TGTGCCAGCAGCTTGCAGCGACAGTCTACCCCATTCTTC. This encodes CASSLQRQSTPFF.